This T cell receptor (beta chain) was recovered during a study of identical twins. Study conclusions and caveats: Abundant beta clonotypes from cord blood bore fewer insertions; memory repertoires lacked this pattern. Diverse VJ usage suggested most zero-insertion clonotypes were not invariant T cells.

The V end was cut by 3 bases, the J end by 6 bases, with 7 bases between. CDR1 is KGHDR and CDR2 is SFDVKD in the germline V gene. This CDR3 is built from 13 residues. Unique molecular identifiers were present on cDNA, and template switching added a universal primer site. TCRdb used MiXCR to reprocess the 5' RACE reads, holding one entry per CDR3 protein. The sample carries 500,000 to 550,000 distinct CDR3 sequences, about a fifth recorded once. This clonotype was counted a few times. Its specificity is not known. These data also formed part of another study, on yellow fever vaccine responses in identical twins.

Specimen: CD4+ T cells sorted from blood. The genes are TRBV24-1 and TRBJ2-2, with D hard to call. The clonotype originates from a woman between 18 and 29 years old in good health. The CDR3 loop reads CATSDISPGELFF. The DNA of the CDR3 is TGTGCCACCAGTGATATATCCCCCGGGGAGCTGTTTTTT.